This T cell receptor (beta chain) comes out of a study of T cells in Graves' hyperthyroidism and ophthalmopathy. Findings and caveats of the study: Blood held most thyroid clonotypes expanded above 0.001 frequency.

This clonotype occurred a few times. Its antigen is as yet unknown. RNA transcripts provided the source from which TCR beta CDR3 regions were amplified. HTBI primers drove first-round RT-PCR of the TCR CDR3. A single record per CDR3 protein comes from TCRdb applying MiXCR to the multiplex PCR reads. Of hundreds of thousands of distinct CDR3 sequences listed, around 39% are singletons. Out of more than 8 ml of fresh peripheral blood came the PBMCs. Input material: blood. This receptor was taken from a man younger than 35 with Graves' hyperthyroidism.

DNA of the CDR3: TGTGCCAGCATCGATGGCACTGAAGCTTTCTTT. Protein: CASIDGTEAFF. The rearrangement links TRBV12-3 or TRBV12-4 to TRBJ1-1; D not resolved. The V and J ends lost 7 bases and 4 bases respectively, with 7 bases between them. The CDR3 has 11 amino acids.